This T cell receptor beta chain was identified during a study of early T cells in non-severe SARS-CoV-2 infection. MiXCR, applied by TCRdb to the 5' RACE reads, yields one record per CDR3 protein. Here the sample spans some 64,000 distinct CDR3 sequences, less than 9.5% being singletons. Germline V CDR1 and CDR2: ENHRY, SYGVKD. V shed 8 bases, J shed 8 bases, and the junction held 12 bases outside the gene matches. The CDR3 has 15 residues. Material: whole blood, obtained at baseline. The chain is built from TRBV10-3 and TRBJ2-1; 10 bases are a match to TRBD2. The receptor was derived from an adult who was a healthcare worker with PCR-confirmed SARS-CoV-2 infection or an uninfected control (not recorded which). This CDR3 reads CAIARGSGRTDEQFF. CDR3 DNA: TGTGCCATCGCCAGGGGTAGCGGGAGGACCGATGAGCAGTTCTTC.